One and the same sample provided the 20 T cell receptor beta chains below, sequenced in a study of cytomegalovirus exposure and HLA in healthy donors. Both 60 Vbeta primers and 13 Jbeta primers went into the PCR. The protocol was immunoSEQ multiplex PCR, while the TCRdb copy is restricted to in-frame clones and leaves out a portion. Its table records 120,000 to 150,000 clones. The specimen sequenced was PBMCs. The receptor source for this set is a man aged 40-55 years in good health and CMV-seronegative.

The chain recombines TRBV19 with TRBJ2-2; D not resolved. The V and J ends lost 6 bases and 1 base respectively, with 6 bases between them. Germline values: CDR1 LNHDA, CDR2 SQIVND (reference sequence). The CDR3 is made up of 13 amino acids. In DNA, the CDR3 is TGTGCCAGTAGAAACAGGAACACCGGGGAGCTGTTTTTT. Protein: CASRNRNTGELFF.

The CDR3 loop reads CASSTGTGKAYEQYF. The CDR3 coding sequence is TGTGCCAGCAGCACCGGGACAGGGAAGGCCTACGAGCAGTACTTC. V gene TRBV13 combines with J gene TRBJ2-7; 9 positions agree with TRBD1. The V segment lost 5 bases and the J segment 2 bases; nucleotides outside the gene matches: 7. CDR1 is PRHDT and CDR2 is FYEKMQ in the germline V gene (reference sequence). CDR3 size: 15 residues.

The CDR3, as DNA: TGTGCCAGCAGCGTAGCTCTAGAGGGGGCCGGAGGCTATGGCTACACCTTC. This translates into CASSVALEGAGGYGYTF. The chain links TRBV9 to TRBJ1-2; 7 nucleotides match TRBD1. CDR1 and CDR2 (germline): SGDLS, YYNGEE. V lost 0 bases to trimming and J lost 4 bases; unmatched junction nucleotides: 12. The CDR3 sequence is 17 residues long.

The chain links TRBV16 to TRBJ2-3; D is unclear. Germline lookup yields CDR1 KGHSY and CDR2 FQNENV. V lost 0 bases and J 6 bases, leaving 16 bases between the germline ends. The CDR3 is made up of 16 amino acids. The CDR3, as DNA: TGTGCCAGCAGCCAATCGAGGAGAAGGAATTTCGATACGCAGTATTTT. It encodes CASSQSRRRNFDTQYF.

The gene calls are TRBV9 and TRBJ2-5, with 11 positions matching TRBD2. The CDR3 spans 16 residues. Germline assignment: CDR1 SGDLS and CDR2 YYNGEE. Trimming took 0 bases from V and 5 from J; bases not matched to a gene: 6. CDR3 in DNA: TGTGCCAGCAGCGTAGATCTAGCGGGGGGCCCGGAGACCCAGTACTTC. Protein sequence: CASSVDLAGGPETQYF.

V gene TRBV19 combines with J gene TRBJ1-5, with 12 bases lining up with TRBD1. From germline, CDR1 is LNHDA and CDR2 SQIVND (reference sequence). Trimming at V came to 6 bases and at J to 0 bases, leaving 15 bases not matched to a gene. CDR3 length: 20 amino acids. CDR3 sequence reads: CASSTGTGGFLRDSNQPQHF. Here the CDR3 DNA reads TGTGCCAGTAGCACCGGGACAGGGGGCTTTCTGCGAGATAGCAATCAGCCCCAGCATTTT. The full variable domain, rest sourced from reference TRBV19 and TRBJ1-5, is DGGITQSPKYLFRKEGQNVTLSCEQNLNHDAMYWYRQDPGQGLRLIYYSQIVNDFQKGDIAEGYSVSREKKESFPLTVTSAQKNPTAFYLCASSTGTGGFLRDSNQPQHFGDGTRLSIL.

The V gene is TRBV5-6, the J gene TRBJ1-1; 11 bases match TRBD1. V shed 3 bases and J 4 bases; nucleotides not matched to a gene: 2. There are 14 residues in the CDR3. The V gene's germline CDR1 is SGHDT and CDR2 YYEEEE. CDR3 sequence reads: CASSSGTGGTEAFF. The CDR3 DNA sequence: TGTGCCAGCAGCTCCGGGACAGGGGGCACTGAAGCTTTCTTT.

The CDR3 DNA reads TGTGCCAGCAGTGAGGGAGGGTTTGAAGCTTTCTTT. Translating gives CASSEGGFEAFF. The genes are TRBV2 and TRBJ1-1; no clear D gene. V was pared by 3 bases and J by 7 bases, with 9 bases between. From germline, CDR1 is SNHLY and CDR2 FYNNEI. This CDR3 has 12 amino acids.

The CDR3 DNA sequence: TGTGCCAGCAGGGGACAGTGGCCAACTAATGAAAAACTGTTTTTT. This encodes CASRGQWPTNEKLFF. The chain uses TRBV6-1 and TRBJ1-4; the match to TRBD1 covers 7 bases. The germline V gene encodes CDR1 MNHNS and CDR2 SASEGT. J lost 0 bases, V lost 6 bases, and 4 bases had no gene match. There are 15 residues in the CDR3.

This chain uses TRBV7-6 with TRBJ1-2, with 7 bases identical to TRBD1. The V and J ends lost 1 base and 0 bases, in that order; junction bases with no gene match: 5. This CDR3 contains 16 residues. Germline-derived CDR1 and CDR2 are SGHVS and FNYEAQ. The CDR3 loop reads CASSLGNRGANYGYTF. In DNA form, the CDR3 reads TGTGCCAGCAGCTTAGGAAACAGGGGTGCTAACTATGGCTACACCTTC.

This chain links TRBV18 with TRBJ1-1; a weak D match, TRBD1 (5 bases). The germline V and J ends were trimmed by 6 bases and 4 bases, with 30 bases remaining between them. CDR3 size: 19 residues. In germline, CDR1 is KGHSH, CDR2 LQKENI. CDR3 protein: CASSPDTFAFVGWGTEAFF. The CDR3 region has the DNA TGTGCCAGCTCTCCGGACACGTTCGCATTCGTCGGATGGGGCACTGAAGCTTTCTTT.

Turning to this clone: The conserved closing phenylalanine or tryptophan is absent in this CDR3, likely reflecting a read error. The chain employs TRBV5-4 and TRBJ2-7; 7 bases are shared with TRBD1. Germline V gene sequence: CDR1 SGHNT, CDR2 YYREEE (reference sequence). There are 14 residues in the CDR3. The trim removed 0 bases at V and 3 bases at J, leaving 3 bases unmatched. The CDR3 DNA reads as TGTGCCAGCAGCTTGGGAGACAGGGTCTACGAGCAGTACTCC. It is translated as CASSLGDRVYEQYS.

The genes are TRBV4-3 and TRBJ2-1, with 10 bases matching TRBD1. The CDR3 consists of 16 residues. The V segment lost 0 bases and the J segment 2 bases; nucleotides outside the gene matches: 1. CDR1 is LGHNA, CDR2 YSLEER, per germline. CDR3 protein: CASSQDGTGAYNEQFF. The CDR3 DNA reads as TGCGCCAGCAGCCAAGATGGGACAGGGGCCTACAATGAGCAGTTCTTC.

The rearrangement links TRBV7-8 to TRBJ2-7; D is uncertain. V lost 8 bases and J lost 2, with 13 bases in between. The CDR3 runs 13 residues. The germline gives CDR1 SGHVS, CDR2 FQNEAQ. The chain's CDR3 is CASAIAYPYEQYF. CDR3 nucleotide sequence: TGTGCCAGCGCGATCGCATACCCCTACGAGCAGTACTTC.

The CDR3 reads CASRIGGYSSYEQYF. The CDR3 DNA reads TGTGCCAGCAGGATAGGCGGCTATAGCTCCTACGAGCAGTACTTC. This chain uses TRBV27 with TRBJ2-7; D is uncertain. Germline loops: CDR1 MNHEY, CDR2 SMNVEV (reference sequence). Trimming left V 6 bases short and J 0 bases short, with 15 bases between. CDR3 length equals 15 residues.

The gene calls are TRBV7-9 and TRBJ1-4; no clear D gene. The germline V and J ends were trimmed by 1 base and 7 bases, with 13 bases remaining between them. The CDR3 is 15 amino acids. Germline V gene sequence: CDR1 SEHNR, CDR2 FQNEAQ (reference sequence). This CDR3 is CASSLDPGMGEKLFF. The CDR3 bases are TGTGCCAGCAGCTTAGATCCGGGGATGGGTGAAAAACTGTTTTTT. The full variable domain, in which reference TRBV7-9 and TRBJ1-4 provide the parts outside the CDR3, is DTGVSQNPRHKITKRGQNVTFRCDPISEHNRLYWYRQTLGQGPEFLTYFQNEAQLEKSRLLSDRFSAERPKGSFSTLEIQRTEQGDSAMYLCASSLDPGMGEKLFFGSGTQLSVL.

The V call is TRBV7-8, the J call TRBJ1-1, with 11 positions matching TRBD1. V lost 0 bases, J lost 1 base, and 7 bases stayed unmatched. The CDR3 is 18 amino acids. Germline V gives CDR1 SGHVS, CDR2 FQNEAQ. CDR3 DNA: TGTGCCAGCAGCTTAGCGGGACAGGGGGTTGCCCGGAACACTGAAGCTTTCTTT. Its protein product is CASSLAGQGVARNTEAFF.

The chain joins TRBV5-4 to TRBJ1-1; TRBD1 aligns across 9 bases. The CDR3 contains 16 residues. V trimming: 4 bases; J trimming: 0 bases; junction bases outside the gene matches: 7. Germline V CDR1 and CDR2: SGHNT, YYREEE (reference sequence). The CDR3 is CASSVGQGTLNTEAFF. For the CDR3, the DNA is TGTGCCAGCAGCGTGGGACAGGGTACGTTGAACACTGAAGCTTTCTTT.

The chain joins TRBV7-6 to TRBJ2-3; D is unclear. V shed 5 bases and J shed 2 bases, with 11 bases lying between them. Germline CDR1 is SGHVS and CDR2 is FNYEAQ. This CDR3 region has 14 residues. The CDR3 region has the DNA TGTGCCAGCAGCGCTAAGATGCACACAGATACGCAGTATTTT. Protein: CASSAKMHTDTQYF.

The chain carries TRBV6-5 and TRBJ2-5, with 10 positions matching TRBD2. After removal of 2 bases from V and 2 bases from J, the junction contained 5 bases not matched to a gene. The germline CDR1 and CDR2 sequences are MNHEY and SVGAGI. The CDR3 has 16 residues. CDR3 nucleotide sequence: TGTGCCAGCAGTTACCCGCTAGCGGGGGTGCAAGAGACCCAGTACTTC. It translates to CASSYPLAGVQETQYF.